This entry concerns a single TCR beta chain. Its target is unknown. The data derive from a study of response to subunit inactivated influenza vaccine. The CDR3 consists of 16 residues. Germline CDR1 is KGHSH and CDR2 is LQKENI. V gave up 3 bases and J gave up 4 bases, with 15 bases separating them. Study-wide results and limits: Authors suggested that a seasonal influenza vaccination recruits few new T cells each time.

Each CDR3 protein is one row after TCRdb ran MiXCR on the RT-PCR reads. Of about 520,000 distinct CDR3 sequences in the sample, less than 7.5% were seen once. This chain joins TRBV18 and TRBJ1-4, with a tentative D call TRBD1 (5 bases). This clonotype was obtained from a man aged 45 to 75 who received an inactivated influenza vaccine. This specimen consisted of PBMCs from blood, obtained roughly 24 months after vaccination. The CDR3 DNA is TGTGCCAGCTCACCTTCCGGCGGGGCTCATAATGAAAAACTGTTTTTT. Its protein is CASSPSGGAHNEKLFF.